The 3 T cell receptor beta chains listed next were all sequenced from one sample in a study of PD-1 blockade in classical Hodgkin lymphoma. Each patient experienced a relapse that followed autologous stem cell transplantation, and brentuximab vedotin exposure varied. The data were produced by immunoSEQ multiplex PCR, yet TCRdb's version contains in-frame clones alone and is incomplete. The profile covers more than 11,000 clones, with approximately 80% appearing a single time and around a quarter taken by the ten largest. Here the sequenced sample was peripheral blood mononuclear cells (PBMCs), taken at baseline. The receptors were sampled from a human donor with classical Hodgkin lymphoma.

CDR3 amino acids: CASKPGRGGHYNEQFF. As DNA, the CDR3 is TGTGCCAGCAAGCCCGGGCGGGGGGGTCACTACAATGAGCAGTTCTTC. The chain couples TRBV7-2 to TRBJ2-1; 9 bases map to TRBD2. CDR1 is SGHTA and CDR2 is FQGNSA in the germline V gene. CDR3 length: 16 residues. The V segment lost 7 bases and the J segment 3 bases; nucleotides outside the gene matches: 10.

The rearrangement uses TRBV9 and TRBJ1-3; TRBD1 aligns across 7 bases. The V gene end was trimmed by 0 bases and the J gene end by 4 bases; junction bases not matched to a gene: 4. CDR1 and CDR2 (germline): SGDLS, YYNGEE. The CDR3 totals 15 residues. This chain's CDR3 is CASSVEGGSGNTIYF. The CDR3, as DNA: TGTGCCAGCAGCGTAGAAGGGGGCTCAGGAAACACCATATATTTT.

CDR3 loop: CSVEGDYGYTF. DNA of the CDR3: TGCAGCGTTGAAGGTGACTATGGCTACACCTTC. The chain links TRBV29-1 to TRBJ1-2; D remains ambiguous. V shed 1 base and J shed 3 bases, with 3 bases lying between them. The CDR3 loop spans 11 amino acids. In germline, CDR1 is SQVTM, CDR2 ANQGSEA.